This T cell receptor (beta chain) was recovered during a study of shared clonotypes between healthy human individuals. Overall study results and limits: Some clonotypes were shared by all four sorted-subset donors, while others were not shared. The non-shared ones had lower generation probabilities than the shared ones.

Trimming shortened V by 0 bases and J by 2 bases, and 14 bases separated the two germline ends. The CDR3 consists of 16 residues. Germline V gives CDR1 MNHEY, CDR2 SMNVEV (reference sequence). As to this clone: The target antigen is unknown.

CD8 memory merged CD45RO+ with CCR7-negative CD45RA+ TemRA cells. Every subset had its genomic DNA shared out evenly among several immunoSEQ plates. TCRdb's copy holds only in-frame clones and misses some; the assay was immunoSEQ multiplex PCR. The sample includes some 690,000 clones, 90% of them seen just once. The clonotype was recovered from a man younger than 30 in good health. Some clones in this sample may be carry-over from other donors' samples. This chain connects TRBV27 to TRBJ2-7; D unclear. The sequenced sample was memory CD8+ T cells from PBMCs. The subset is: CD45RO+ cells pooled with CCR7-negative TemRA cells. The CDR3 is CASSLSLVAATYEQYF. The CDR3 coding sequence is TGTGCCAGCAGTTTATCGTTGGTGGCGGCGACCTACGAGCAGTACTTC.